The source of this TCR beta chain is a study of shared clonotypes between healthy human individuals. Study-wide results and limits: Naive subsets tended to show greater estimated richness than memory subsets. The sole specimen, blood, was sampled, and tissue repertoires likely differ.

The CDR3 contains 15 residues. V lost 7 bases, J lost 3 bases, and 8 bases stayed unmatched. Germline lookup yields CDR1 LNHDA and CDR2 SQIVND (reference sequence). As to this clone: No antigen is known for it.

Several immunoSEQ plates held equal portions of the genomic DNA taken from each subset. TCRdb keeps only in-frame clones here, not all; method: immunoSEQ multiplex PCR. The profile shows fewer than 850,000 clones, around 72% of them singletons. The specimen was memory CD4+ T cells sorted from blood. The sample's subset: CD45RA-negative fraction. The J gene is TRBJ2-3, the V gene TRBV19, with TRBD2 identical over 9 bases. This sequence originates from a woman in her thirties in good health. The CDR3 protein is CASKPPGLATDTQYF. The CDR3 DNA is TGTGCCAGTAAACCTCCGGGACTAGCAACAGATACGCAGTATTTT.